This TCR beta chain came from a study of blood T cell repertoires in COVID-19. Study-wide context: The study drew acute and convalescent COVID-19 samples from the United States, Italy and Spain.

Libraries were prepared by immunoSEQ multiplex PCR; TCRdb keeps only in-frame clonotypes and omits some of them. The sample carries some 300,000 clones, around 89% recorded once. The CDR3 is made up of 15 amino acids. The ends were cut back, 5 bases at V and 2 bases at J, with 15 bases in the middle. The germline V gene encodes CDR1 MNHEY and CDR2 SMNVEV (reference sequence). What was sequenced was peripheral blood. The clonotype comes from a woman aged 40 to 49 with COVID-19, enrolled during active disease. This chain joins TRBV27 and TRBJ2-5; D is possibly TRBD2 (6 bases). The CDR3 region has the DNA TGTGCCAGCAGTACCTGGGGGACTTATCAAGAGACCCAGTACTTC. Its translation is CASSTWGTYQETQYF.